This T cell receptor (beta chain) was captured in a study of CD8 T cells in Susac syndrome. There are 17 residues in the CDR3. V was clipped by 0 bases and J by 9 bases; unmatched bases: 12. Germline V gives CDR1 SGDLS, CDR2 YYNGEE. RNA was extracted with the RNeasy kit, and a quantity of about 0.45 to 1 ug was reverse transcribed using random hexamers. TCRdb ran MiXCR on the immunoSEQ multiplex PCR reads and lists one entry per CDR3 protein. The table has approximately 160,000 distinct CDR3 sequences, approximately 93% seen once. Sequencing was carried out using CD4+ T cells from PBMCs. The V and J genes are TRBV9 and TRBJ2-1, with 10 bases identical to TRBD2. This clonotype was sampled from a human donor with multiple sclerosis. This CDR3 reads CASSVGGGAGGTIEQFF. DNA for the CDR3: TGTGCCAGCAGCGTAGGAGGTGGAGCGGGAGGGACTATTGAGCAGTTCTTC. Full variable domain (rest looked up from reference TRBV9 and TRBJ2-1): DSGVTQTPKHLITATGQRVTLRCSPRSGDLSVYWYQQSLDQGLQFLIQYYNGEERAKGNILERFSAQQFPDLHSELNLSSLELGDSALYFCASSVGGGAGGTIEQFFGPGTRLTVL.